This TCR beta chain was sequenced for a study of CD8+ T cells in alopecia areata. Indicated treatment: oral pan-JAK inhibitor, 5-10 mg twice daily. Notes on the study in general: An increase in clonality over normal scalp was evident in lesional scalp, especially alopecia totalis/universalis.

The CDR3 length is 15 residues. Germline assignment: CDR1 SEHNR and CDR2 FQNEAQ (reference sequence). Trimming removed 2 bases from V and 2 bases from J, with 13 bases in between. With regard to this clone: Antigen unknown.

Following extraction, RNA underwent reverse transcription to cDNA, which served as the sequencing template. Some clones are missing from TCRdb's copy, which holds only in-frame ones; the method was immunoSEQ multiplex PCR. This table has about 190,000 clones, 50% to 60% appearing once. The specimen comprised CD4+ T cells sorted from blood, sampled at week 4, from a patient treated with tofacitinib. The chain recombines TRBV7-9 with TRBJ2-7; D ambiguous. The sequence was collected from a human donor with alopecia areata. The CDR3 DNA is TGTGCCAGCAGCTTACATGAGGCACCCACCTACGAGCAGTACTTC. Translating gives CASSLHEAPTYEQYF.